Presented here are 30 T cell receptor beta chains from one specimen sequenced in a study of spatial heterogeneity in lung cancer. Time point noted: blood at routine non-recurrence follow-up after resection. TCRdb redid the calling of the 5' RACE reads with MiXCR, one entry per CDR3 protein. The profile shows roughly 71,000 distinct CDR3 sequences, less than 9.5% of them singletons. The sample in question was PBMCs, obtained at follow-up. All receptors derive from a female donor with early-stage non-small cell lung cancer.

The rearrangement uses TRBV19 and TRBJ1-4; weak D call: TRBD1 (6 bases). Trimming left V 5 bases short and J 9 bases short, with 13 bases between. Germline loops: CDR1 LNHDA, CDR2 SQIVND (reference sequence). This CDR3 region has 13 residues. For the CDR3, the DNA is TGTGCCAGTAGTCTGGGACAAACGAAAAAACTGTTTTTT. The encoded protein is CASSLGQTKKLFF.

This clonotype was picked up many times. The chain couples TRBV2 to TRBJ1-1; D not certain. The V gene lost 7 bases and the J gene lost 8 bases, with 11 bases spanning the gap. CDR3 size: 11 residues. Germline V gene data show CDR1 as SNHLY and CDR2 as FYNNEI. The CDR3 here is CASTSAGEAFF. In nucleotides, the CDR3 is TGTGCCAGCACTTCGGCGGGGGAAGCTTTCTTT.

This clonotype was recorded many times. The chain recombines TRBV18 with TRBJ2-3, with D possibly being TRBD1 (6 bases). This CDR3 has 15 amino acids. Trimming stripped 2 bases from V and 4 bases from J, with 13 bases between. Per the germline V gene, CDR1 is KGHSH and CDR2 is LQKENI. CDR3 nucleotides: TGTGCCAGCTCACCAGTTGGGACATTACCAGATACGCAGTATTTT. Residues: CASSPVGTLPDTQYF. Based on the CDR3 plus reference TRBV18 and TRBJ2-3, the full variable domain is NAGVMQNPRHLVRRRGQEARLRCSPMKGHSHVYWYRQLPEEGLKFMVYLQKENIIDESGMPKERFSAEFPKEGPSILRIQQVVRGDSAAYFCASSPVGTLPDTQYFGPGTRLTVL.

This clonotype was seen many times. This chain connects TRBV2 to TRBJ1-2; TRBD1 might be the D (5 bases). The germline CDR1 and CDR2 sequences are SNHLY and FYNNEI. V was clipped by 6 bases and J by 2 bases, with 13 bases between them. CDR3 length: 14 amino acids. For the CDR3, the DNA is TGTGCCAGCAGCATAGACAGCCAGAACTATGGCTACACCTTC. It translates to CASSIDSQNYGYTF.

This clonotype has a count of ten or more. The V gene is TRBV29-1, the J gene TRBJ2-7; 8 bases match TRBD2. There are 12 residues in the CDR3. V lost 5 bases to trimming and J lost 4 bases; unmatched junction nucleotides: 4. Germline V lookup: CDR1 SQVTM, CDR2 ANQGSEA. CDR3 in amino acids: CSVSERGYEQYF. In DNA, the CDR3 is TGCAGCGTTTCCGAGCGGGGGTACGAGCAGTACTTC.

This clonotype showed up many times. The chain joins TRBV9 to TRBJ2-7; the match to TRBD2 covers 10 bases. Germline CDR1 and CDR2: SGDLS and YYNGEE. V was pared by 0 bases and J by 9 bases, with 12 bases of the junction left unmatched. CDR3 length equals 16 residues. Here the CDR3 reads CASSVGSSGSLPRQYF. In nucleotides, the CDR3 is TGTGCCAGCAGCGTAGGGTCTAGCGGGAGCCTTCCTCGGCAGTACTTC.

This clonotype came up a few times. The CDR3 coding sequence is TGTGCCAGCGGGCTAGCGGAAGAGACCCAGTACTTC. As protein: CASGLAEETQYF. This chain connects TRBV28 to TRBJ2-5, with 7 bases that match TRBD2. Germline CDR1 and CDR2: MDHEN and SYDVKM. The V gene end was trimmed by 8 bases and the J gene end by 3 bases; junction bases not matched to a gene: 3. The CDR3 contains 12 residues.

The J gene is TRBJ2-5, the V gene TRBV29-1; 9 bases map to TRBD1. CDR1 is SQVTM, CDR2 ANQGSEA, per germline. CDR3 length equals 15 residues. Trimming removed 6 bases from V and 0 bases from J; junction bases left unmatched: 8. The CDR3 bases are TGCAGCGTCCTCGGGGACAGGGAACACCAAGAGACCCAGTACTTC. This translates into CSVLGDREHQETQYF.

This clonotype was observed at least ten times. The rearrangement links TRBV3-1 to TRBJ1-1, with D unclear. The CDR3 totals 13 residues. V dropped 8 bases and J dropped 4 bases, with 14 bases sitting between them. CDR1 is LGHDT and CDR2 is YNNKEL in the germline V gene (reference sequence). CDR3 amino acids: CASSKELGTEAFF. CDR3 coding DNA: TGTGCCAGCTCCAAGGAGTTAGGCACTGAAGCTTTCTTT. Filled out from reference TRBV3-1 and TRBJ1-1, the complete variable domain reads DTAVSQTPKYLVTQMGNDKSIKCEQNLGHDTMYWYKQDSKKFLKIMFSYNNKELIINETVPNRFSPKSPDKAHLNLHINSLELGDSAVYFCASSKELGTEAFFGQGTRLTVV.

This clonotype was counted many times. This chain uses TRBV19 with TRBJ2-2, with 9 bases aligning to TRBD1. Germline trimming cut 3 bases from V and 6 bases from J; bases unmatched to any gene: 5. The CDR3 is 15 amino acids. The germline V gene has CDR1 LNHDA and CDR2 SQIVND (reference sequence). The CDR3 sequence is CASSMVTGGSGELFF. Here the CDR3 DNA reads TGTGCCAGTAGTATGGTAACAGGGGGCTCCGGGGAGCTGTTTTTT. The entire variable domain, with the rest obtained from reference TRBV19 and TRBJ2-2, is as follows: DGGITQSPKYLFRKEGQNVTLSCEQNLNHDAMYWYRQDPGQGLRLIYYSQIVNDFQKGDIAEGYSVSREKKESFPLTVTSAQKNPTAFYLCASSMVTGGSGELFFGEGSRLTVL.

V usage is TRBV29-1 and J usage is TRBJ2-1; TRBD1 matches at 9 bases. Germline V CDR1 and CDR2: SQVTM, ANQGSEA. CDR3 size: 13 residues. With V trimmed by 7 bases and J by 9 bases, 10 bases remained unmatched. The CDR3, as DNA: TGCAGCGAGTCACAGGGGGCGCAGGTTGAGCAGTTCTTC. This encodes CSESQGAQVEQFF.

This clonotype was found many times. This sequence joins TRBV27 and TRBJ1-5; D not resolved. Germline-derived CDR1 and CDR2 are MNHEY and SMNVEV (reference sequence). Between the trimmed V and J ends, which lost 3 bases and 7 bases, there was a span of 7 bases. The CDR3 consists of 12 residues. The DNA of the CDR3 is TGTGCCAGCAGTTTTATAGGACAGCCCCAGCATTTT. The encoded protein is CASSFIGQPQHF.

The chain has TRBV12-3 or TRBV12-4 and TRBJ2-1; 10 bases map to TRBD2. CDR3 length equals 15 residues. The V gene end was trimmed by 1 base and the J gene end by 6 bases; junction bases not matched to a gene: 3. CDR3 residues: CASSLDLAGANEQFF. As DNA, the CDR3 is TGTGCCAGCAGTTTAGATCTAGCGGGAGCCAATGAGCAGTTCTTC.

This clonotype was recorded at least ten times. The genes are TRBV12-3 or TRBV12-4 and TRBJ2-2; possibly TRBD1 or TRBD2 for D (6 bases each). V was cut by 0 bases and J by 7 bases, with 12 bases left in between. This CDR3 comprises 15 residues. The CDR3 bases are TGTGCCAGCAGTTTAGCCGGGGGACACGGCGGGGAGCTGTTTTTT. Its translation: CASSLAGGHGGELFF.

CDR3 coding DNA: TGTGCCAGTAGTATTCTGGAGGGGCTGAACACCGGGGAGCTGTTTTTT. It translates to CASSILEGLNTGELFF. This chain uses TRBV19 with TRBJ2-2, with D perhaps TRBD2 (6 bases). V was shortened by 3 bases and J by 1 base, with 12 bases between the two germline ends. Germline CDR1 reads LNHDA; CDR2 reads SQIVND (reference sequence). The CDR3 has 16 residues.

In its sample, this clonotype was seen a few times. The chain couples TRBV7-8 to TRBJ2-2; the D gene is possibly TRBD2 (6 bases). The germline V gene encodes CDR1 SGHVS and CDR2 FQNEAQ. The CDR3 is 15 residues long. V shed 6 bases and J shed 8 bases, with 19 bases lying between them. CDR3 coding DNA: TGTGCCAGCAGTCGACGGGGAGGCCCGAGTGGGGAGCTGTTTTTT. The encoded protein is CASSRRGGPSGELFF.

In its sample, this clonotype was seen a few times. This chain uses TRBV24-1 with TRBJ2-1; D possibly matches TRBD1 or TRBD2 (6 bases each). Trimming removed 7 bases at V and 5 bases at J, with 17 bases between. The CDR3 extends over 15 amino acids. Per the germline V gene, CDR1 is KGHDR and CDR2 is SFDVKD. CDR3 DNA sequence: TGTGCCACCAGAGGGGGGCCGGGACGCGACAATGAGCAGTTCTTC. It yields the protein CATRGGPGRDNEQFF.

This clonotype was detected many times. This chain uses TRBV6-1 with TRBJ2-4; weak D call: TRBD2 (6 bases). The V end lost 6 bases, the J end lost 10 bases, and 19 bases lay between the germline ends. Germline values: CDR1 MNHNS, CDR2 SASEGT. This CDR3 spans 14 amino acids. CDR3 residues: CASRWDSNLSIQYF. DNA for the CDR3: TGTGCCAGCAGATGGGACTCCAACTTAAGTATTCAGTACTTC.

The chain carries TRBV28 and TRBJ2-2, with D unresolved. The CDR3 runs 15 residues. Trimming stripped 3 bases from V and 0 bases from J, with 8 bases between. Germline CDR1 MDHEN, CDR2 SYDVKM. CDR3 region: CASSLRSPNTGELFF. CDR3 DNA sequence: TGTGCCAGCAGTTTGAGGAGCCCGAACACCGGGGAGCTGTTTTTT.

This clonotype appeared many times. V usage is TRBV19 and J usage is TRBJ2-6, with TRBD1 identical over 7 bases. The V gene end was trimmed by 6 bases and the J gene end by 2 bases; junction bases not matched to a gene: 7. The CDR3 sequence is 16 residues long. In germline, CDR1 is LNHDA, CDR2 SQIVND (reference sequence). The CDR3 region is CASSGTVGTGANVLTF. CDR3 sequence (DNA): TGTGCCAGTAGCGGGACAGTAGGGACTGGGGCCAACGTCCTGACTTTC. Drawing the rest from reference TRBV19 and TRBJ2-6, the complete variable domain is DGGITQSPKYLFRKEGQNVTLSCEQNLNHDAMYWYRQDPGQGLRLIYYSQIVNDFQKGDIAEGYSVSREKKESFPLTVTSAQKNPTAFYLCASSGTVGTGANVLTFGAGSRLTVL.

This clonotype has at least ten counts. The chain recombines TRBV10-3 with TRBJ2-1; 12 bases line up with TRBD2. The CDR3 spans 14 residues. Germline V gene data show CDR1 as ENHRY and CDR2 as SYGVKD. The V and J ends lost 9 bases and 7 bases, in that order; junction bases with no gene match: 7. The CDR3 DNA is TGTGCCATTAAGCGGACTAGCGGGATTAATGAGCAGTTCTTC. It codes for CAIKRTSGINEQFF.

This clonotype was picked up many times. The genes are TRBV10-3 and TRBJ2-5; 7 bases fit TRBD1. CDR3 length equals 15 residues. V shed 6 bases, J shed 2 bases, and the junction held 9 bases outside the gene matches. Germline V gene sequence: CDR1 ENHRY, CDR2 SYGVKD. The CDR3 DNA is TGTGCCATCAGAACAGACTCACAGGGGCAAGAGACCCAGTACTTC. The encoded protein is CAIRTDSQGQETQYF.

This clonotype showed up just a few times. At one end the junction does not follow the germline gene, possibly because of a read error. The chain recombines TRBV2 with TRBJ2-6, with 8 bases that match TRBD2. CDR1 and CDR2 (germline): SNHLY, FYNNEI. CDR3 length: 15 residues. The CDR3 loop reads CASNEKVAGANVLTF. The CDR3 nucleotides are TGTGCCAGCAATGAAAAGGTAGCGGGAGCCAACGTCCTGACTTTC.

The chain carries TRBV3-1 and TRBJ2-1; 10 bases are shared with TRBD2. CDR3 length: 15 amino acids. Per the germline V gene, CDR1 is LGHDT and CDR2 is YNNKEL (reference sequence). V was pared by 0 bases and J by 9 bases, with 5 bases of the junction left unmatched. CDR3 in amino acids: CASSQEASGSSEQFF. In nucleotides, the CDR3 is TGTGCCAGCAGCCAAGAGGCTAGCGGGAGTTCTGAGCAGTTCTTC.

This clonotype was counted ten times or more. The rearrangement uses TRBV28 and TRBJ2-5, with D unresolved. The germline CDR1 and CDR2 sequences are MDHEN and SYDVKM. The V and J ends lost 1 base and 2 bases respectively, with 8 bases between them. The CDR3 runs to 14 residues. CDR3 coding DNA: TGTGCCAGCAGTTTATTGGTGCGACAAGAGACCCAGTACTTC. Protein: CASSLLVRQETQYF.

The chain uses TRBV10-3 and TRBJ1-1; D possibly corresponds to TRBD1 (6 bases). Germline V gene lookup returns CDR1 ENHRY and CDR2 SYGVKD. This CDR3 spans 14 amino acids. Trimming removed 2 bases at V and 2 bases at J, with 9 bases between. The CDR3 region has the DNA TGTGCCATCAGTGAGAGGGGGTTAAACACTGAAGCTTTCTTT. Protein product: CAISERGLNTEAFF.

This clonotype came up many times. This chain joins TRBV7-2 and TRBJ2-1; D may be TRBD1 or TRBD2 (5 bases each). CDR1 is SGHTA, CDR2 FQGNSA, per germline. V was cut by 1 base and J by 3 bases, with 13 bases left in between. The CDR3 runs 16 residues. CDR3 residues: CASSLDGAVNYNEQFF. CDR3 nucleotide sequence: TGTGCCAGCAGCTTAGACGGGGCCGTGAACTACAATGAGCAGTTCTTC.

This clonotype was seen many times. V and J are TRBV7-3 and TRBJ1-5; D might be TRBD1 (6 bases). The V end lost 0 bases, the J end lost 6 bases, and 9 bases lay between the germline ends. This CDR3 has 14 amino acids. Germline loops: CDR1 SGHTA, CDR2 FQGTGA. The DNA for the CDR3 is TGTGCCAGCAGCTTAACCGGGGGCGGTCAGCCCCAGCATTTT. This codes for CASSLTGGGQPQHF.

Many counts were recorded for this clonotype. The gene calls are TRBV7-8 and TRBJ1-1; D is undetermined. Looked up from germline, CDR1 is SGHVS and CDR2 is FQNEAQ. The CDR3 length is 14 residues. Trimming pared 0 bases from V and 5 bases from J, leaving 10 bases between. This chain's CDR3 is CASSLAEGRTEAFF. The CDR3 DNA is TGTGCCAGCAGCTTAGCGGAGGGTAGGACTGAAGCTTTCTTT.

The chain joins TRBV7-6 to TRBJ2-5; unclear D gene. V shed 5 bases and J shed 7 bases, with 14 bases lying between them. This CDR3 is 13 amino acids long. CDR1 SGHVS and CDR2 FNYEAQ come from the germline V gene. Written as DNA, the CDR3 is TGTGCCAGCAGCAGCGACAATACGGCGACCCAGTACTTC. Protein: CASSSDNTATQYF.